What follows is one T cell receptor (beta chain) and its context. Its antigen is not known. The assay was immunoSEQ multiplex PCR, and TCRdb's table has in-frame clones only and misses some. The sample includes roughly 120,000 clones, just under 95% of them seen just once. With V trimmed by 0 bases and J by 4 bases, 5 bases remained unmatched. Germline V gene data show CDR1 as SGHRS and CDR2 as YFSETQ. The length of the CDR3 is 15 residues. This entry is derived from a study of OX40 agonist ivuxolimab in advanced cancers. Study details: Past anti-PD-1, anti-PD-L1 or anti-CTLA-4 therapy was accepted, and 35% to 45% had received some.

General study findings and limits: Averaged across samples, CD8+ T cells carried more expanded clones than CD4+ did. The CD4+ and CD8+ T cells in the blood had expanded clonally by week 6 at 0.1 to 3.0 mg/kg.

This receptor was identified in an adult with an advanced solid tumor such as melanoma, head and neck, liver or kidney cancer. The sample was CD4+ or CD8+ T cells sorted from blood, taken in a trial of the OX40 agonist ivuxolimab. J is TRBJ2-7 and V is TRBV5-1; 9 bases fit TRBD1. CDR3 nucleotide sequence: TGCGCCAGCAGCTTGGTAACAGGGGGCGAGTACGAGCAGTACTTC. It encodes CASSLVTGGEYEQYF. The variable domain in full, completed from reference TRBV5-1 and TRBJ2-7, reads KAGVTQTPRYLIKTRGQQVTLSCSPISGHRSVSWYQQTPGQGLQFLFEYFSETQRNKGNFPGRFSGRQFSNSRSEMNVSTLELGDSALYLCASSLVTGGEYEQYFGPGTRLTVT.